The 15 T cell receptor beta chains below all came from one sample that was sequenced in a study of T cell responses to AZD1222 COVID-19 vaccine. Generated by immunoSEQ multiplex PCR, the TCRdb table keeps only in-frame clones and is missing some. There are approximately 120,000 clones in the sample; roughly 87% occur only once, and 5.2% lies in the top ten. Sequences were derived from peripheral blood, sampled on day 0 of AZD1222 vaccination. The source is an adult in good health.

The chain recombines TRBV3-1 (or the pseudogene TRBV3-2) with TRBJ1-2; D ambiguous. V lost 1 base, J lost 4 bases, and 4 bases lay in between. The germline gives CDR1 LGHDT, CDR2 YNNKEL (reference sequence). This CDR3 spans 12 amino acids. The CDR3 DNA follows: TGTGCCAGCAGCCAAGCTGTCTATGGCTACACCTTC. This sequence encodes CASSQAVYGYTF.

Here the CDR3 reads CASSSWTNSATNEKLFF. DNA for the CDR3: TGTGCCAGTAGTAGCTGGACAAACTCCGCAACTAATGAAAAACTGTTTTTT. The V gene is TRBV19, the J gene TRBJ1-4, with a possible D match to TRBD1 (5 bases). The CDR3 runs to 17 residues. Germline lookup yields CDR1 LNHDA and CDR2 SQIVND (reference sequence). V lost 4 bases, J lost 0 bases, and 15 bases lay in between.

The V gene is TRBV20-1, the J gene TRBJ1-1; D is uncertain. Germline CDR1 DFQATT, CDR2 SNEGSKA (reference sequence). V dropped 3 bases and J dropped 4 bases, with 6 bases sitting between them. This CDR3 is built from 11 residues. CDR3 in DNA: TGCAGTGCTAGCAGAGGCACTGAAGCTTTCTTT. Its translation is CSASRGTEAFF.

The J gene is TRBJ2-1, the V gene TRBV10-1; D ambiguous. Per the germline V gene, CDR1 is WNHNN and CDR2 is SYGVQD (reference sequence). Trimming cost V 8 bases and J 9 bases, with 17 bases left between them. This CDR3 has 13 amino acids. The chain's CDR3 is CASGSNSRPEQFF. The CDR3 DNA reads as TGCGCCAGCGGTTCGAACAGTCGACCTGAGCAGTTCTTC.

J is TRBJ2-5 and V is TRBV6-2 or TRBV6-3; 7 positions agree with TRBD1. The CDR3 contains 16 residues. Trimming removed 2 bases from V and 2 bases from J; junction bases left unmatched: 8. Looked up from germline, CDR1 is MNHEY and CDR2 is SVGEGT. The CDR3 spells CASSYPNRGGQETQYF. CDR3 in DNA: TGTGCCAGCAGTTACCCTAACAGGGGTGGGCAAGAGACCCAGTACTTC.

The chain links TRBV6-5 to TRBJ1-1; D gene ambiguous. Germline values: CDR1 MNHEY, CDR2 SVGAGI. The CDR3 totals 13 residues. Trimming took 4 bases from V and 0 from J, leaving 6 bases between them. As DNA, the CDR3 is TGTGCCAGCAGTTTGAGCTTGAACACTGAAGCTTTCTTT. It codes for CASSLSLNTEAFF.

V usage is TRBV5-1 and J usage is TRBJ1-1; D is unclear. The CDR3 spans 13 residues. Germline lookup yields CDR1 SGHRS and CDR2 YFSETQ. Trimming took 5 bases from V and 0 from J, leaving 8 bases between them. CDR3 coding DNA: TGCGCCAGCAGTTTCGACATGAACACTGAAGCTTTCTTT. This codes for CASSFDMNTEAFF.

The J gene is TRBJ2-7, the V gene TRBV2; 11 bases are a match to TRBD2. Germline V gives CDR1 SNHLY, CDR2 FYNNEI. There are 17 residues in the CDR3. The V and J ends lost 4 bases and 13 bases, in that order; junction bases with no gene match: 21. CDR3 DNA sequence: TGTGCCAGCAGTGTTCCCACTTCCGGGACTAGCGGTTACTTGCCTTACTTC. Protein product: CASSVPTSGTSGYLPYF.

The J gene is TRBJ1-2, the V gene TRBV2; D remains unclear. Germline V gene sequence: CDR1 SNHLY, CDR2 FYNNEI. The CDR3 loop spans 12 amino acids. Trimming shortened V by 7 bases and J by 8 bases, and 14 bases separated the two germline ends. CDR3 coding DNA: TGTGCCAGCAATTTTCGGGGAGGGGGCTACACCTTC. Protein sequence: CASNFRGGGYTF.

The chain recombines TRBV28 with TRBJ2-2, with 7 bases fitting TRBD2. CDR1 is MDHEN and CDR2 is SYDVKM in the germline V gene. V was clipped by 1 base and J by 4 bases; unmatched bases: 3. The CDR3 is made up of 15 amino acids. Here the CDR3 reads CASSLYPGGTGELFF. CDR3 sequence (DNA): TGTGCCAGCAGTTTATACCCGGGGGGCACCGGGGAGCTGTTTTTT.

The gene calls are TRBV19 and TRBJ1-5, with D maybe TRBD1 (5 bases). V dropped 11 bases and J dropped 5 bases, with 10 bases sitting between them. The CDR3 is 11 amino acids. The germline V gene encodes CDR1 LNHDA and CDR2 SQIVND (reference sequence). The CDR3 region is CAGGTYQPQHF. The CDR3 DNA sequence: TGTGCCGGGGGTACTTATCAGCCCCAGCATTTT.

This sequence joins TRBV13 and TRBJ2-1, with D maybe TRBD1 (6 bases). The CDR3 contains 18 residues. Trimming stripped 6 bases from V and 4 bases from J, with 25 bases between. Germline assignment: CDR1 PRHDT and CDR2 FYEKMQ (reference sequence). CDR3 coding DNA: TGTGCCAGCAGTCTACGGACAGTGAGGAAGGAAGTATACAATGAGCAGTTCTTC. Its translation: CASSLRTVRKEVYNEQFF.

The rearrangement links TRBV27 to TRBJ2-1, with TRBD2 identical over 9 bases. The CDR3 totals 16 residues. The germline gives CDR1 MNHEY, CDR2 SMNVEV (reference sequence). Trimming at V came to 5 bases and at J to 8 bases, leaving 13 bases not matched to a gene. The CDR3 loop reads CASSTRTSVDGDEQFF. The CDR3 nucleotides read TGTGCCAGCAGTACTCGGACTAGCGTTGACGGGGATGAGCAGTTCTTC.

V is TRBV28 and J is TRBJ2-3, with D maybe TRBD2 (5 bases). Germline assignment: CDR1 MDHEN and CDR2 SYDVKM. Deletions cut 6 bases from V and 0 bases from J, with 7 bases between. This CDR3 spans 13 amino acids. CDR3 amino acids: CASRTGSTDTQYF. In nucleotides, the CDR3 is TGTGCCAGCAGGACGGGAAGCACAGATACGCAGTATTTT.

The CDR3 sequence: CASSQVGPGNQPQHF. CDR3 in DNA: TGCGCCAGCAGCCAAGTTGGGCCAGGGAATCAGCCCCAGCATTTT. V and J are TRBV4-1 and TRBJ1-5; tentative D call: TRBD1 (5 bases). Trimming cost V 1 base and J 4 bases, with 11 bases left between them. The CDR3 is 15 amino acids. Germline lookup yields CDR1 MGHRA and CDR2 YSYEKL.